The sequence of this T cell receptor beta chain was determined in a study of cytomegalovirus exposure and HLA in healthy donors. In this sample, this clone turned up a few times. Its antigen remains unknown. 13 Jbeta primers and 60 Vbeta primers were used for the PCR. The table came from immunoSEQ multiplex PCR; TCRdb's copy has only in-frame clones and leaves some out. The top ten clones hold under 2.5% of a sample with 110,000 to 150,000 clones, 70% of them seen once. The junction had 4 bases not matched to a gene; V was cut back by 1 base and J by 7 bases. This CDR3 region has 15 residues. Germline CDR1 reads KGHSY; CDR2 reads FQNENV. Study-level findings and limits: The records held CMV serostatus as the only immune exposure information. A prior analysis recorded that most TCR beta V segments were productive about 87% or about 30% of the time. Prediction of most subjects' HLA-A and HLA-B alleles by TCR beta sequences was reportedly accurate.

This chain connects TRBV16 to TRBJ1-4, with TRBD1 matching over 9 bases. The sequencing input was PBMCs. This sequence originates from a woman aged 55-69 years in good health and CMV-seropositive. The CDR3 sequence is CASSQYDRGSEKLFF. CDR3 DNA: TGTGCCAGCAGCCAATATGACAGGGGGAGTGAAAAACTGTTTTTT.